This TCR beta chain stems from a study of blood T cell repertoires in COVID-19. Whole-study context: The analysed material was cDNA or gDNA that came from T cells, B-cell-depleted T cells, or PBMCs.

Recruits, aged roughly 18 to 90 years, lived in under 25 US areas. Each recovered donor of Cohort 3 presented with two negative PCRs, clearance, or symptom resolution. Produced via immunoSEQ multiplex PCR; TCRdb's table is partial and in-frame only. Here the sample spans 150,000 to 200,000 clones, around four fifths being singletons. CDR1 is SGHNT, CDR2 YENEEA, per germline. V gave up 5 bases and J gave up 5 bases, with 21 bases separating them. The CDR3 is made up of 17 amino acids. The sequence came from a woman in her fifties or sixties who had recovered from COVID-19. Sample: PBMCs or T cells enriched from blood (not recorded which). This chain joins TRBV11-3 and TRBJ2-2, with D perhaps matching TRBD2 (6 bases). The CDR3 nucleotides are TGTGCCAGCAGCCATTGGGGCGAAGGGGAGGATACCGGGGAGCTGTTTTTT. This gives the protein CASSHWGEGEDTGELFF.